Listed below are T cell receptor beta chains from one sample, sequenced in a study of beta chain features in type 1 diabetes. Clones were sequenced by immunoSEQ multiplex PCR, and TCRdb holds only the in-frame ones, with some missing. The data hold a few hundred thousand clones, with 15% observed a single time. Sequencing was done on a sample of naive CD4+ T cells from blood. These receptors all come from a man in his late teens or twenties with type 1 diabetes. Both conserved end residues are part of each CDR3.

cdr3_length j_call v_call cdr3_aa
14 TRBJ1-1 TRBV29-1 CSVAGQRKNTEAFF
15 TRBJ1-4 TRBV5-1 CASSLGQGSREKLFF
17 TRBJ2-1 TRBV4-2 CASSPWTGLMESDEQFF
14 TRBJ2-5 TRBV10-3 CAISGRQAQETQYF
19 TRBJ2-7 TRBV4-2 CASSQVPRTGSGRSYEQYF
11 TRBJ2-7 TRBV30 CAWTGSYEQYF
11 TRBJ2-7 TRBV25-1 CASGTGGVQYF
14 TRBJ2-5 TRBV7-8 CASSFLGLSGTQYF
18 TRBJ2-2 TRBV7-9 CASTDPRSGTPDTGELFF
15 TRBJ2-3 TRBV9 CASSPGQPQTDTQYF
14 TRBJ2-1 TRBV29-1 CSVLTGGARNEQFF
14 TRBJ1-2 TRBV18 CASSPPGQDGGYTF
15 TRBJ2-1 TRBV25-1 CASSDVGSGDNEQFF
14 TRBJ2-1 TRBV30 CAWSGEGAFSEQFF
14 TRBJ2-2 TRBV18 CASSPLDYTGELFF
11 TRBJ2-5 TRBV30 CAWSVFETQYF
14 TRBJ2-3 TRBV7-2 CASSLARGTRTQYF
17 TRBJ2-7 TRBV9 CASSADRGRQGVDEQYF
13 TRBJ2-5 TRBV30 CAWETGGQETQYF
10 TRBJ2-7 TRBV20-1 CSLGGYEQYF
13 TRBJ2-7 TRBV30 CAWSYTGKNEQYF
16 TRBJ2-3 TRBV9 CASSTGLAGDPFTQYF
15 TRBJ2-1 TRBV7-9 CASSLRAGVASEQFF
14 TRBJ1-1 TRBV6-6 CASSLDRGVTEAFF
15 TRBJ2-7 TRBV5-1 CASSLGTSGTYEQYF
15 TRBJ2-2 TRBV5-1 CASSLARAGGGELFF
13 TRBJ2-5 TRBV19 CASSIVGRETQYF
15 TRBJ1-1 TRBV9 CASSVGGGQDTEAFF
17 TRBJ1-1 TRBV9 CASSVTGGAVMNTEAFF
16 TRBJ2-7 TRBV7-2 CASSFYRGLSAYEQYF
17 TRBJ2-7 TRBV15 CATSRDLEAGRSYEQYF
15 TRBJ2-1 TRBV19 CASRDRGGTYNEQFF
13 TRBJ2-1 TRBV11-2 CASIAGGQNEQFF
14 TRBJ1-1 TRBV4-2 CASSPGGGNTEAFF
16 TRBJ2-7 TRBV30 CAWGPAWAGARYEQYF
14 TRBJ2-7 TRBV7-9 CASSLGQGAYEQYF
14 TRBJ2-7 TRBV10-2 CASRPGTGVLEQYF
18 TRBJ2-3 TRBV9 CASSVDPPGLGSADTQYF